The clone carrying this T cell receptor (beta chain) was picked up one time. Its target is not known. This record belongs to a study of T cell responses to AZD1222 COVID-19 vaccine. The CDR3 spans 16 residues. Germline V gives CDR1 SGHRS, CDR2 YFSETQ. J gave up 2 bases and V 5 bases, and 6 bases lay outside the gene matches. Sequenced by immunoSEQ multiplex PCR; TCRdb stores in-frame clones only, minus some. This table holds 50,000 to 70,000 clones, around 88% found once. Both about-4-week and about-12-week second-dose recipients were combined. Points from the study as a whole: Vaccine-related CD4 TCRs covered spike, predominating at 160-218 and 743-854.

This clonotype originated in an adult who received the AZD1222 COVID-19 vaccine. The specimen was peripheral blood, collected 28 days after the second AZD1222 dose. The chain couples TRBV5-1 to TRBJ2-3; 12 bases are shared with TRBD2. DNA for the CDR3: TGCGCCAGCAGACAACTAGCGGGGGGCCTCACAGATACGCAGTATTTT. Its translation is CASRQLAGGLTDTQYF.